This is a list of T cell receptor beta chains from one sample in a study of blood T cells in healthy people across ages. Using its own MiXCR run on the 5' RACE reads, TCRdb lists one record per CDR3 protein. The sample holds around 1.1 million distinct CDR3 sequences; about two fifths are singletons and the top ten take roughly 14%. The source material was blood. These receptors originate from a man between 18 and 35 years old in good health. The CDR3 runs from the conserved cysteine through the conserved F or W. Fields, in order: CDR3 DNA, CDR3 protein, V gene, clone size, J gene, D gene. A D gene is named only where the DNA matches it firmly. For some rows the clone size is stated as once, few or many, or as a class when expanded; others skip it.

DNA: TGTGCCAGCTCACCACCGGCGGGGGGTACAGATACGCAGTATTTT
CDR3: CASSPPAGGTDTQYF
V: TRBV18
size: -
J: TRBJ2-3
D: TRBD2

DNA: TGCAGTGCTAGAGATTACACGAGGGGCAGCACAGATACGCAGTATTTT
CDR3: CSARDYTRGSTDTQYF
V: TRBV20-1
size: few
J: TRBJ2-3
D: -

DNA: TGCGCCAGCAGCCAAGAGTTAAAGGATGGCTACACCTTC
CDR3: CASSQELKDGYTF
V: TRBV4-1
size: few
J: TRBJ1-2
D: -

DNA: TGTGCCAGCAGCGTAGGATCGGGGACGAGGTCTGGCGGCTACACCTTC
CDR3: CASSVGSGTRSGGYTF
V: TRBV9
size: -
J: TRBJ1-2
D: -

DNA: TGTGCCAGCAGCGTAGGTAGGGACCTCGAAGAGACCCAGTACTTC
CDR3: CASSVGRDLEETQYF
V: TRBV9
size: -
J: TRBJ2-5
D: -

DNA: TGTGCCAGCTCAAACGGGGGGGCCAATGAGCAGTTCTTC
CDR3: CASSNGGANEQFF
V: TRBV18
size: -
J: TRBJ2-1
D: TRBD2

DNA: TGTGCCAGCAGTTACACTAGCGGACAAGAGACCCAGTACTTC
CDR3: CASSYTSGQETQYF
V: TRBV2
size: -
J: TRBJ2-5
D: TRBD2

DNA: TGCGCCAGCAGCCAAAAGGGACTAGCGGTCGATACGCAGTATTTT
CDR3: CASSQKGLAVDTQYF
V: TRBV4-1
size: once
J: TRBJ2-3
D: TRBD2

DNA: TGCAGTGCAAGGACTAGCGGGGCGGGAAATGAGCAGTACTTC
CDR3: CSARTSGAGNEQYF
V: TRBV20-1
size: -
J: TRBJ2-5
D: TRBD2

DNA: TGCAGTGCTAGAGATCTCACAACAGCTAACTATGGCTACACCTTC
CDR3: CSARDLTTANYGYTF
V: TRBV20-1
size: -
J: TRBJ1-2
D: -

DNA: TGTGCCAGCAGTTTAGCTGGTAGCAGAGATATCTATGGCTACACCTTC
CDR3: CASSLAGSRDIYGYTF
V: TRBV12-3/TRBV12-4
size: few
J: TRBJ1-2
D: -

DNA: TGCAGTGCTAGAGATTTTTTAAGGGACCAGGGGTCCTACAATGAGCAGTACTTC
CDR3: CSARDFLRDQGSYNEQYF
V: TRBV20-1
size: -
J: TRBJ2-7
D: -

DNA: TGTGCCAGCAGCTTAAAAGGGGGCGGCTATGGCTACACCTTC
CDR3: CASSLKGGGYGYTF
V: TRBV7-9
size: -
J: TRBJ1-2
D: TRBD1

DNA: TGTGCCAGCAGCGTAGTTTGGACTAGCGGCTACAATGAGCAGTTCTTC
CDR3: CASSVVWTSGYNEQFF
V: TRBV9
size: few
J: TRBJ2-1
D: TRBD2

DNA: TGTGCCAGGATACAGGGGAAGAAAGAGACCCAGTACTTC
CDR3: CARIQGKKETQYF
V: TRBV7-2
size: -
J: TRBJ2-5
D: TRBD1

DNA: TGTGCCAGCAGCCAATTCGAAGGGGGTTACAATGAGCAGTTCTTC
CDR3: CASSQFEGGYNEQFF
V: TRBV3-1
size: -
J: TRBJ2-1
D: -

DNA: TGTGCCAGCAGTGAAGGTGATGGTAGTGAGCAGTACTTC
CDR3: CASSEGDGSEQYF
V: TRBV25-1
size: -
J: TRBJ2-7
D: -

DNA: TGTGCCAGTCAAAGGGGAGTCGGGACAGGGAGGGGCACAGATACGCAGTATTTT
CDR3: CASQRGVGTGRGTDTQYF
V: TRBV19
size: -
J: TRBJ2-3
D: TRBD1

DNA: TGCAGTGCTCCGGTTTCCGACACAGATACGCAGTATTTT
CDR3: CSAPVSDTDTQYF
V: TRBV20-1
size: -
J: TRBJ2-3
D: -

DNA: TGTGCCAGCAGTGAGTCTTGGAATGGGCAGTTCTTC
CDR3: CASSESWNGQFF
V: TRBV6-1
size: once
J: TRBJ2-1
D: -

DNA: TGTGCCAGCAGTTTATTTGGGGCGTGGGAGACCCAGTACTTC
CDR3: CASSLFGAWETQYF
V: TRBV28
size: -
J: TRBJ2-5
D: -

DNA: TGTGCCAGCAGCCCTCGTAGGGATAGCAATCAGCCCCAGCATTTT
CDR3: CASSPRRDSNQPQHF
V: TRBV12-3/TRBV12-4
size: few
J: TRBJ1-5
D: -

DNA: TGTGCCAGCAGCGTTGGGACAGGGGGCTCGTGGCAGCCCCAGCATTTT
CDR3: CASSVGTGGSWQPQHF
V: TRBV9
size: few
J: TRBJ1-5
D: TRBD1

DNA: TGTGCCAGCAGTGGTTCAGGGGCCCCCAAAAACATTCAGTACTTC
CDR3: CASSGSGAPKNIQYF
V: TRBV2
size: -
J: TRBJ2-4
D: -

DNA: TGTGCCAGCAGTTACTCCGGGACCCTCACCTTC
CDR3: CASSYSGTLTF
V: TRBV6-2/TRBV6-3
size: -
J: TRBJ1-2
D: -

DNA: TGTGCCAGCATAGGTGGGAGGACTGAAGCTTTCTTT
CDR3: CASIGGRTEAFF
V: TRBV2
size: few
J: TRBJ1-1
D: -

DNA: TGTGCCAGCAGTTTCTTTGACGGAGGAAACACCATATATTTT
CDR3: CASSFFDGGNTIYF
V: TRBV12-3/TRBV12-4
size: -
J: TRBJ1-3
D: -

DNA: TGTGCCAGCAGCTTAACGGTTGGGAGCAATCAGCCCCAGCATTTT
CDR3: CASSLTVGSNQPQHF
V: TRBV7-3
size: few
J: TRBJ1-5
D: -

DNA: TGTGCCAGCAGCAACCCGGGACAGGGTGACTATGGCTACACCTTC
CDR3: CASSNPGQGDYGYTF
V: TRBV7-9
size: few
J: TRBJ1-2
D: TRBD1

DNA: TGTGCCAGCAGCCAAGATCGTTGGTATGGCTACACCTTC
CDR3: CASSQDRWYGYTF
V: TRBV3-1
size: few
J: TRBJ1-2
D: -

DNA: TGTGCCAGCCTCCCTGGCAGGGGTAACACTGAAGCTTTCTTT
CDR3: CASLPGRGNTEAFF
V: TRBV2
size: -
J: TRBJ1-1
D: -

DNA: TGTGCCAGCAGCCAAGATCCTTCGGATGGGTATGGCTACACCTTC
CDR3: CASSQDPSDGYGYTF
V: TRBV3-1
size: -
J: TRBJ1-2
D: -

DNA: TGTGCCAGCAGCGGGGGAATTTATTCACCCCTCCACTTT
CDR3: CASSGGIYSPLHF
V: TRBV7-2
size: many
J: TRBJ1-6
D: -

DNA: TGTGCCAGCAGAGGGTTCATGAACACTGAAGCTTTCTTT
CDR3: CASRGFMNTEAFF
V: TRBV5-6
size: -
J: TRBJ1-1
D: -

DNA: TGTGCCTGGAGTTCGGGGGCTGGTCACCCCCAGCATTTT
CDR3: CAWSSGAGHPQHF
V: TRBV30
size: -
J: TRBJ1-5
D: -

DNA: TGTGCCAGCAGTGTAAGGTTAAGGGATGGCTACACCTTC
CDR3: CASSVRLRDGYTF
V: TRBV12-3/TRBV12-4
size: -
J: TRBJ1-2
D: -

DNA: TGTGCTAGTGGCCCGGCCGACAAACATTCCGGGACAGTCAACACCGGGGAGCTGTTTTTT
CDR3: CASGPADKHSGTVNTGELFF
V: TRBV12-5
size: once
J: TRBJ2-2
D: TRBD1

DNA: TGTGCCACCAGCAGAGATGGGGCGGCGGGAATTTATGAGCAGTTCTTC
CDR3: CATSRDGAAGIYEQFF
V: TRBV15
size: few
J: TRBJ2-1
D: -

DNA: TGTGCCAGCAGTAGTTGGGACAGGAATTCACCCCTCCACTTT
CDR3: CASSSWDRNSPLHF
V: TRBV25-1
size: -
J: TRBJ1-6
D: TRBD1

DNA: TGTGCCAGTCGGCCGGGGAGCTCGGAGACAGATACGCAGTATTTT
CDR3: CASRPGSSETDTQYF
V: TRBV19
size: -
J: TRBJ2-3
D: -

DNA: TGCACGGTCGACGATGGGAGCACAGATACGCAGTATTTT
CDR3: CTVDDGSTDTQYF
V: TRBV20-1
size: -
J: TRBJ2-3
D: -

DNA: TGTGCCAGCAGCGTAGGTGAAGCGGGGGCCCCCAGGGAGCAGTTCTTC
CDR3: CASSVGEAGAPREQFF
V: TRBV9
size: few
J: TRBJ2-1
D: TRBD2

DNA: TGTGCCAGCAGCTTGACAGGGACGGGCACTGAAGCTTTCTTT
CDR3: CASSLTGTGTEAFF
V: TRBV28
size: few
J: TRBJ1-1
D: TRBD1

DNA: TGTGCCAGCAGTTTAAATAGGTGGAGCAGAACTGAAGCTTTCTTT
CDR3: CASSLNRWSRTEAFF
V: TRBV27
size: few
J: TRBJ1-1
D: -

DNA: TGTGCCAGCAGCGTAGGAGGCGGGGAAGGCTACACCTTC
CDR3: CASSVGGGEGYTF
V: TRBV9
size: few
J: TRBJ1-2
D: -

DNA: TGTGCCATCAGTGACGGGACTAGCGTAGAGACCCAGTACTTC
CDR3: CAISDGTSVETQYF
V: TRBV10-3
size: many
J: TRBJ2-5
D: TRBD2

DNA: TGTGCCAGCAACCCCGGAAGGGCTGAAGCTTTCTTT
CDR3: CASNPGRAEAFF
V: TRBV28
size: -
J: TRBJ1-1
D: -